The source of this TCR beta chain is a study of blood T cells in healthy people across ages (dated by TCRdb to about 2015). Regarding the study in general: In model experiments, template switching captured about one uniquely barcoded TCR beta cDNA molecule for every two T cells. The study measured age-related changes in TCR beta repertoire diversity using deep sequencing normalized with unique cDNA molecular identifiers. Four age groups were formed from the donors: young (average approximately 17 years), middle-aged (approximately 40), aged (about 62) and long-lived (around 82). Two additional independent replicas of 1 million unique cDNA reads from the same blood draw were analyzed for two donors (one aged 18 to 30 and one aged 80 or older). The full study reports these points: Bulk unsorted PBMC profiling prevented conclusive comparison of naive and antigen-experienced compartments. Because the CMV infection status of the donors was unknown, age-related changes in expanded clonotypes may potentially have been confounded. Estimates of total diversity based on one million sequenced T cells were considered lower bounds and underestimates. Compared with the aged group, more naive CD4+ T cells, fewer expanded clones and increased TCR diversity were shown by the long-lived group, suggesting age selection. Observed TCR beta diversity per million T cells fell roughly linearly with age, and a significant reduction was already apparent by age about 38. The percentage of naive T cells measured by flow cytometry correlated strongly with observed TCR beta diversity.

Concerning this clonotype itself: The antigen it binds to is not known. Base qualities are not recorded, but no much larger clone differs from it by a single base.

Donors were 30 to 45 systemically healthy Caucasian individuals from Russia aged 6 to 90 years. Each donor gave approximately 9.3 milliliters of peripheral blood, collected into EDTA-treated Vacutainer tubes. Ficoll-Paque density-gradient centrifugation was used to isolate PBMCs, with at least 6.5 million per sample. Total RNA was extracted from PBMCs with Trizol reagent, with at least 5 micrograms obtained per sample. Naive CD45RAhigh/CD27high T cell percentages were measured by flow cytometry on a PBMC aliquot from every donor. Libraries were constructed by 5' RACE. TCRdb lists the instrument as Illumina HiSeq 2500. A second PCR of roughly 6 to 11 cycles was run with a J-beta primer mix and a sample-barcoded 5' primer. Each TCR beta cDNA molecule received a unique molecular identifier from a template-switch 5' adaptor carrying 12 random nucleotides. Each sample yielded at least 2.5 million CDR3-containing paired-end reads. First-strand cDNA synthesis was performed from all RNA using the Mint cDNA synthesis kit, with priming by a TRBC-specific oligonucleotide. Following uracil-DNA glycosylase treatment, all cDNA underwent a first 18-cycle PCR with the universal primers M1SS and BC2_uni_R. From the authors' description of their analysis: For normalization, 1 million high-quality reads were randomly selected from each sample, with every read carrying a distinct molecular identifier. Instead of being binned into consensus sequences, reads that shared molecular identifiers were thrown out. MiTCR, set to a Q25 quality threshold and the strictest error-elimination algorithm, was used for CDR3 identification, clonotype clustering and error correction. A nonparametric unseen species model with Euler transformation was used to estimate lower-bound total TCR beta diversity. TCRdb trimmed the raw reads at Q25, called clones with MiXCR and kept productive beta chains. Each entry is one CDR3 protein sequence, shown with its most common DNA and genes. TCRdb assigned the V and J calls; the authors' analysis was not used. The table for this sample lists about 800,000 distinct CDR3 sequences; just under 25% of them were counted only once. The biggest ten clones account for more than 3% of the sample.

From the cysteine up to the phenylalanine, the CDR3 has a length of 15 residues. The sequence is cut down to CDR3 DNA, 45 bases in frame from base 1. CDR1 is given as SQVTM and CDR2 as ANQGSEA, both from the germline V gene. Trimming accounts for 0 bases at V and 1 base at J, while the number of junction bases matched to no gene is 3. These sequences were also reported in another study, on T cells of mothers and their children. The second study's authors report: Nine systemically healthy Caucasian individuals, comprising three mothers and their six children, were included as donors. cDNA synthesis used all of the extracted RNA, with approximately 1.6 ug of RNA in each 15 ul reaction. In the second PCR, the M1S primer added sample barcodes and 2-4 random nucleotides. Over 10 million TCR beta CDR3 reads came from each mother, compared with 2.5 million to 3.5 million reads from each child. Thymic selection similarly shapes TCR recombination output in related and unrelated pairs, with minor effect from inherited differences. Normalized repertoire overlap was always slightly but never significantly higher in related than unrelated mother-child pairs. Persistent microchimeric T cell clones were not detected, at a sensitivity of around 100 clones per million clonotypes. The study used deep NGS to compare TCR beta repertoires of mothers and children, seeking features distinguishing related mother-child pairs from unrelated individuals. Mothers averaged roughly 40 +/- 4 years of age and children averaged roughly 10 +/- 4 years. After adapters were ligated using NEBNext reagents, the libraries underwent 100+100 nt paired-end sequencing on an Illumina HiSeq 2000. To prevent cross-contamination, the mother and child libraries were prepared one month apart and sequenced in separate runs. For each donor, between roughly 450,000 and 2,100,000 distinct TCR beta clonotypes were identified. Naive TCR beta clonotypes were estimated from low-frequency clonotypes matched to each donor's FACS-determined naive share, without sorting.

The specimen was blood. The chain employs TRBV29-1 and TRBJ2-4, with 7 junctional bases fitting TRBD1. The receptor was isolated from a boy aged 5-17 years in good health. CDR3 sequence: CSVEETGLAKNIQYF. The DNA reads TGCAGCGTTGAAGAGACAGGGCTTGCCAAAAACATTCAGTACTTC.